The 25 T cell receptor beta chains below all came from one sample that was sequenced in a study of memory CD4+ T cells and cytomegalovirus serostatus. The sort gate was single viable CD3+CD4+CD8-CD45RO+ cells for memory CD4+ T cells. Only in-frame clones appear in the TCRdb table, and some are missing; sequencing was by immunoSEQ multiplex PCR. The table has roughly 50,000 clones, roughly four fifths seen once. Sequencing was performed on memory CD4+ T cells from blood. The receptor set was obtained from an adult in good health and CMV-seronegative.

This chain joins TRBV19 and TRBJ2-7; TRBD2 aligns across 12 bases. This CDR3 contains 16 residues. Germline V gene sequence: CDR1 LNHDA, CDR2 SQIVND (reference sequence). V was clipped by 8 bases and J by 4 bases; unmatched bases: 12. The CDR3 DNA sequence: TGTGCCAGTCGGAGGGCTAGCGGGGGGGCCCAGTACGAGCAGTACTTC. Its protein product is CASRRASGGAQYEQYF.

J is TRBJ1-3 and V is TRBV6-5, with D uncertain. CDR1 is MNHEY and CDR2 is SVGAGI in the germline V gene. The CDR3 spans 12 residues. The germline V and J ends were trimmed by 6 bases and 0 bases, with 3 bases remaining between them. The CDR3 DNA reads TGTGCCAGCAGGAACTCTGGAAACACCATATATTTT. Protein: CASRNSGNTIYF.

This sequence joins TRBV7-2 and TRBJ1-5; D not resolved. The germline gives CDR1 SGHTA, CDR2 FQGNSA. V was shortened by 6 bases and J by 1 base, with 7 bases between the two germline ends. The CDR3 extends over 13 amino acids. CDR3 sequence: CASRDQSNQPQHF. In DNA form, the CDR3 reads TGTGCCAGCAGGGATCAGAGCAATCAGCCCCAGCATTTT.

The chain recombines TRBV11-2 with TRBJ2-2, with 9 bases that match TRBD1. The CDR3 extends over 15 amino acids. Losses at the gene ends were 7 bases for V and 3 bases for J; bases not matched to a gene: 6. CDR1 SGHAT and CDR2 FQNNGV come from the germline V gene. The CDR3 sequence is CASNAGTGYTGELFF. The DNA of the CDR3 is TGTGCCAGCAACGCCGGGACAGGGTACACCGGGGAGCTGTTTTTT.

This chain joins TRBV6-1 and TRBJ2-7, with 8 bases matching TRBD1. From germline, CDR1 is MNHNS and CDR2 SASEGT. J lost 2 bases, V lost 4 bases, and 10 bases had no gene match. The CDR3 is 16 residues long. CDR3 sequence: CASSGIDRGGPYEQYF. The CDR3 DNA sequence: TGTGCCAGCAGTGGGATTGACAGGGGAGGACCCTACGAGCAGTACTTC.

A single count supports this clone. This chain uses TRBV7-2 with TRBJ2-3; D is undetermined. V lost 4 bases and J 7 bases, leaving 9 bases between the germline ends. The CDR3 covers 12 residues. CDR1 is SGHTA and CDR2 is FQGNSA in the germline V gene. Here the CDR3 reads CASSSPQNTQYF. The CDR3 region has the DNA TGTGCCAGCAGCTCACCCCAAAATACGCAGTATTTT.

The V gene is TRBV5-5, the J gene TRBJ1-2; 8 bases line up with TRBD1. This CDR3 has 15 amino acids. Germline V CDR1 and CDR2: SGHKS, YYEKEE (reference sequence). The trim removed 4 bases at V and 7 bases at J, leaving 12 bases unmatched. CDR3 in amino acids: CASSRTGIHAGGYTF. The CDR3 DNA sequence: TGTGCCAGCAGCAGGACAGGGATTCACGCCGGTGGCTACACCTTC.

V gene TRBV28 combines with J gene TRBJ1-1; D possibly corresponds to TRBD1 (5 bases). The V gene lost 8 bases and the J gene lost 0 bases, with 10 bases spanning the gap. Germline V gene lookup returns CDR1 MDHEN and CDR2 SYDVKM. The CDR3 runs to 13 residues. The CDR3 bases are TGTGCCAGCCTGGGACGGATGAACACTGAAGCTTTCTTT. Residues: CASLGRMNTEAFF.

This clone occurred a few times. The chain is built from TRBV28 and TRBJ2-5; D call uncertain. This CDR3 region has 13 residues. With 6 bases removed from V and 5 bases from J, the gap between germline ends came to 13 bases. Germline V lookup: CDR1 MDHEN, CDR2 SYDVKM. Here the CDR3 DNA reads TGTGCCAGCAGCCTGACCGGGCTGGAGACCCAGTACTTC. Amino acid sequence: CASSLTGLETQYF.

In its sample, this clone was seen a few times. The chain uses TRBV7-9 and TRBJ1-4, with 7 bases matching TRBD1. This CDR3 has 15 amino acids. The J segment lost 4 bases and the V segment lost 2 bases, leaving 4 bases of the junction unmatched. Germline CDR1 reads SEHNR; CDR2 reads FQNEAQ (reference sequence). This CDR3 reads CASSLQQGSNEKLFF. The CDR3 nucleotides read TGTGCCAGCAGCTTACAACAGGGGAGTAATGAAAAACTGTTTTTT.

The chain has TRBV29-1 and TRBJ1-1; TRBD1 matches at 7 bases. The CDR3 extends over 15 amino acids. CDR1 is SQVTM, CDR2 ANQGSEA, per germline. V shed 7 bases, J shed 0 bases, and the junction held 11 bases outside the gene matches. The CDR3 loop is CSATGQSGMNTEAFF. CDR3 in DNA: TGCAGCGCTACGGGACAGTCCGGAATGAACACTGAAGCTTTCTTT. Looking up the rest from reference TRBV29-1 and TRBJ1-1 gives the full variable domain: SAVISQKPSRDICQRGTSLTIQCQVDSQVTMMFWYRQQPGQSLTLIATANQGSEATYESGFVIDKFPISRPNLTFSTLTVSNMSPEDSSIYLCSATGQSGMNTEAFFGQGTRLTVV.

This rearrangement joins TRBV7-9 to TRBJ1-1, with 8 nucleotides matching TRBD1. This CDR3 has 13 amino acids. With V trimmed by 5 bases and J by 2 bases, 1 base remained unmatched. Germline values: CDR1 SEHNR, CDR2 FQNEAQ (reference sequence). The CDR3 coding sequence is TGTGCCAGCAGCGACAGGGGTAACACTGAAGCTTTCTTT. Encoded protein: CASSDRGNTEAFF.

This chain connects TRBV28 to TRBJ1-5; 9 bases map to TRBD1. J lost 4 bases, V lost 6 bases, and 7 bases had no gene match. From germline, CDR1 is MDHEN and CDR2 SYDVKM. The CDR3 totals 15 residues. This chain's CDR3 is CASSQDRGVNQPQHF. DNA of the CDR3: TGTGCCAGCAGCCAGGACAGGGGAGTAAATCAGCCCCAGCATTTT. Supplemented by reference TRBV28 and TRBJ1-5, the full variable domain reads DVKVTQSSRYLVKRTGEKVFLECVQDMDHENMFWYRQDPGLGLRLIYFSYDVKMKEKGDIPEGYSVSREKKERFSLILESASTNQTSMYLCASSQDRGVNQPQHFGDGTRLSIL.

To note about this clone: Other DNA variants within this sample encode the same CDR3. This chain uses TRBV7-2 with TRBJ1-3, with a possible D match to TRBD1 (6 bases). The V gene lost 4 bases and the J gene lost 0 bases, with 13 bases spanning the gap. This CDR3 has 16 amino acids. Germline V gene sequence: CDR1 SGHTA, CDR2 FQGNSA. CDR3 protein: CASSSLRGGSGNTIYF. CDR3 nucleotide sequence: TGTGCCAGCAGCTCCCTTAGGGGGGGCTCTGGAAACACCATATATTTT.

V is TRBV2 and J is TRBJ1-5; no reliable D call. V was cut by 1 base and J by 11 bases, with 6 bases left in between. The germline V gene encodes CDR1 SNHLY and CDR2 FYNNEI. There are 11 residues in the CDR3. The CDR3 spells CASSEGGTQHF. As DNA, the CDR3 is TGTGCCAGCAGTGAAGGGGGAACCCAGCATTTT.

The chain is built from TRBV9 and TRBJ2-7, with a possible D match to TRBD1 (5 bases). CDR1 SGDLS and CDR2 YYNGEE come from the germline V gene. Trimming took 0 bases from V and 0 from J, leaving 13 bases between them. The CDR3 totals 16 residues. The CDR3 is CASSVEDTATSYEQYF. In DNA form, the CDR3 reads TGTGCCAGCAGCGTAGAGGACACCGCTACCTCCTACGAGCAGTACTTC.

The chain has TRBV5-1 and TRBJ2-7, with unresolved D. Germline CDR1 SGHRS, CDR2 YFSETQ. V lost 0 bases, J lost 0 bases, and 16 bases lay in between. The CDR3 extends over 17 amino acids. In nucleotides, the CDR3 is TGCGCCAGCAGCTTGGAAGGTCCAGGATTCGTCTCCTACGAGCAGTACTTC. Amino acids: CASSLEGPGFVSYEQYF.

The rearrangement links TRBV15 to TRBJ2-2; the match to TRBD2 covers 13 bases. The J segment lost 1 base and the V segment lost 0 bases, leaving 5 bases of the junction unmatched. The CDR3 consists of 19 residues. Germline CDR1 reads LNHNV; CDR2 reads YYDKDF (reference sequence). Here the CDR3 DNA reads TGTGCCACCAGCAGAGATCATAGACTAGCGGGAGGGAACACCGGGGAGCTGTTTTTT. Translating gives CATSRDHRLAGGNTGELFF.

The chain has TRBV10-3 and TRBJ1-1; the match to TRBD1 covers 9 bases. CDR3 length: 16 residues. The germline gives CDR1 ENHRY, CDR2 SYGVKD. V dropped 7 bases and J dropped 4; count of bases not matched to a gene: 13. The CDR3 sequence: CAIKKGTGTGRTEAFF. The CDR3 DNA follows: TGTGCCATCAAGAAAGGGACCGGGACAGGGCGCACTGAAGCTTTCTTT.

This chain connects TRBV11-1 to TRBJ1-2, with 8 bases fitting TRBD1. The CDR3 runs to 16 residues. After removal of 4 bases from V and 2 bases from J, the junction contained 9 bases not matched to a gene. Germline loops: CDR1 SGHAT, CDR2 FQDESV (reference sequence). The CDR3 here is CASSSARGRVNYGYTF. The CDR3 DNA reads as TGTGCCAGCAGCTCAGCCAGGGGGCGCGTAAACTATGGCTACACCTTC.

The rearrangement uses TRBV6-5 and TRBJ2-1, with 9 bases lining up with TRBD1. The V and J ends lost 6 bases and 6 bases, in that order; junction bases with no gene match: 6. The CDR3 length is 14 residues. The germline CDR1 and CDR2 sequences are MNHEY and SVGAGI. The CDR3 here is CASRRTGDANEQFF. Here the CDR3 DNA reads TGTGCCAGCAGGCGGACAGGGGACGCCAATGAGCAGTTCTTC.

CDR3 sequence (DNA): TGCGCCAGCAGCAACAGCGGGGTTTTGTATGGCTACACCTTC. Protein sequence: CASSNSGVLYGYTF. The J gene is TRBJ1-2, the V gene TRBV5-1, with no clear D. This CDR3 is built from 14 residues. The germline V gene encodes CDR1 SGHRS and CDR2 YFSETQ. V was cut by 4 bases and J by 5 bases, with 15 bases left in between. The complete variable domain, with remaining parts taken from reference TRBV5-1 and TRBJ1-2, reads KAGVTQTPRYLIKTRGQQVTLSCSPISGHRSVSWYQQTPGQGLQFLFEYFSETQRNKGNFPGRFSGRQFSNSRSEMNVSTLELGDSALYLCASSNSGVLYGYTFGSGTRLTVV.

The gene calls are TRBV28 and TRBJ1-2, with D unresolved. Germline values: CDR1 MDHEN, CDR2 SYDVKM. Trimming left V 4 bases short and J 1 base short, with 4 bases between. The CDR3 has 12 amino acids. The CDR3 region is CASSYFNYGYTF. DNA of the CDR3: TGTGCCAGCAGTTATTTTAACTATGGCTACACCTTC.

The V and J genes are TRBV19 and TRBJ1-6; D unclear. Germline loops: CDR1 LNHDA, CDR2 SQIVND (reference sequence). This CDR3 contains 15 residues. With 7 bases removed from V and 6 bases from J, the gap between germline ends came to 16 bases. The CDR3 region has the DNA TGTGCCAGTAACGCGGCTCGGCACCCTAATTCACCCCTCCACTTT. Its protein product is CASNAARHPNSPLHF.

This clone occurred once. V gene TRBV5-4 combines with J gene TRBJ2-7; the match to TRBD1 covers 10 bases. After removal of 3 bases from V and 6 bases from J, the junction contained 12 bases not matched to a gene. Germline-derived CDR1 and CDR2 are SGHNT and YYREEE (reference sequence). The CDR3 has 16 amino acids. The CDR3 sequence: CASSSPSGTGASEQYF. CDR3 nucleotides: TGTGCCAGCAGCTCGCCATCGGGGACAGGGGCTTCCGAGCAGTACTTC.